The TCR beta chain under discussion was sequenced for a study of blood T cell repertoires in COVID-19. Study background: COVID-19 samples, acute and convalescent, were from the United States, Italy and Spain. In each case, the material was cDNA or gDNA derived from T cells, B-cell-depleted T cells, or PBMCs.

CDR1 and CDR2 from the germline V gene are LNHDA and SQIVND (reference sequence). This CDR3 region has 14 residues. The germline V and J ends were trimmed by 5 bases and 0 bases, with 10 bases remaining between them. In the original analysis: Amplified reference gene primers provided the basis for estimating nucleated cell counts. Here immunoSEQ multiplex PCR was the method, and the copy in TCRdb shows in-frame clones only, minus some. The D gene and trimming were derived from the DNA, and the V and J assignments and clone size from that table. Here the sample spans around 260,000 clones, about 83% being singletons.

This sequence joins TRBV19 and TRBJ1-1, with D unclear. The sample consisted of peripheral blood. The receptor was isolated from a woman between 50 and 59 years old who had recovered from COVID-19. CDR3 sequence reads: CASSPETMNTEAFF. DNA for the CDR3: TGTGCCAGTAGTCCAGAAACAATGAACACTGAAGCTTTCTTT.